This passage covers 2 T cell receptor beta chains from one sample sequenced in a study of graft-versus-host responses after intestinal transplantation. Lymphocytes (intraepithelial and lamina propria) were released by processing the graft tissue. Using immunoSEQ multiplex PCR, the repertoire was profiled, and TCRdb retains in-frame clones only, with some absent. This sample has 15,000 to 20,000 clones, with roughly 72% found just once. This sample comprised ileum tissue, obtained roughly 3 weeks after intestinal transplant. These receptors all stem from a human patient who received an intestinal transplant, so some T cells may come from the graft donor.

This chain connects TRBV14 to TRBJ1-1; TRBD1 matches 9 bases. The CDR3 covers 16 residues. CDR1 is SGHDN and CDR2 is FVKESK in the germline V gene. The junction had 10 bases not matched to a gene; V was cut back by 3 bases and J by 5 bases. Here the CDR3 reads CASSQARGTGQTEAFF. CDR3 in DNA: TGTGCCAGCAGCCAGGCCCGGGGGACAGGGCAAACTGAAGCTTTCTTT.

The rearrangement uses TRBV9 and TRBJ2-3; 14 bases are shared with TRBD2. Germline-derived CDR1 and CDR2 are SGDLS and YYNGEE. This CDR3 spans 17 amino acids. The junction had 10 bases not matched to a gene; V was cut back by 2 bases and J by 8 bases. CDR3: CASSVGTSGGVQGTQYF. The CDR3, as DNA: TGTGCCAGCAGCGTCGGGACTAGCGGGGGTGTTCAGGGTACGCAGTATTTT.